These 19 T cell receptor beta chains came from one sample sequenced in a study of shared clonotypes between healthy human individuals. The method was immunoSEQ multiplex PCR; TCRdb's version includes in-frame clones alone and lacks a portion of them. This sample has hundreds of thousands of clones; about two thirds occur once, and the top ten carry approximately 1.8%. The specimen was memory CD4+ T cells sorted from blood. The subset is: CD45RA-negative fraction. These receptors all come from a woman aged 30 to 39 in good health.

Concerning this clone: The junction shows a germline mismatch at one end, possibly a read error. This chain connects TRBV7-9 to TRBJ2-1; 8 bases agree with TRBD2. In germline, CDR1 is SEHNR, CDR2 FQNEAQ (reference sequence). This CDR3 has 14 amino acids. CDR3 sequence: CASSVAGPDNEQFF. In nucleotides, the CDR3 is TGTGCCAGCAGCGTAGCGGGACCGGACAATGAGCAGTTCTTC.

The V call is TRBV5-1, the J call TRBJ2-3; 10 nucleotides line up with TRBD2. The V segment lost 4 bases and the J segment 6 bases; nucleotides outside the gene matches: 20. Per germline, CDR1 SGHRS and CDR2 YFSETQ. The CDR3 sequence is 19 residues long. As DNA, the CDR3 is TGCGCCAGCAGCGATTGGAGGCGGGCTAGCGGGAGAGTTTCGGATACGCAGTATTTT. As protein: CASSDWRRASGRVSDTQYF.

The rearrangement uses TRBV11-2 and TRBJ2-4, with unresolved D. The V gene lost 7 bases and the J gene lost 2 bases, with 15 bases spanning the gap. The CDR3 spans 15 residues. CDR1 and CDR2 from the germline V gene are SGHAT and FQNNGV. The CDR3 sequence: CASKISRGTKNIQYF. DNA for the CDR3: TGTGCCAGCAAGATTTCGCGAGGTACCAAAAACATTCAGTACTTC.

The chain joins TRBV7-3 to TRBJ1-5; D gene unclear. From germline, CDR1 is SGHTA and CDR2 FQGTGA. CDR3 length: 15 amino acids. V was cut by 1 base and J by 0 bases, with 7 bases left in between. The CDR3 DNA is TGTGCCAGCAGCTTAAAAAGGGATAGCAATCAGCCCCAGCATTTT. It translates to CASSLKRDSNQPQHF.

This chain joins TRBV7-9 and TRBJ2-2; 10 nucleotides agree with TRBD2. This CDR3 spans 16 amino acids. Germline CDR1 reads SEHNR; CDR2 reads FQNEAQ (reference sequence). V gave up 7 bases and J gave up 1 base; unmatched junction bases: 6. CDR3 nucleotides: TGTGCCAGCACCCTAAGGACTAGCGGGAACACCGGGGAGCTGTTTTTT. It translates to CASTLRTSGNTGELFF. The full variable domain, its missing parts supplied by reference TRBV7-9 and TRBJ2-2, is DTGVSQNPRHKITKRGQNVTFRCDPISEHNRLYWYRQTLGQGPEFLTYFQNEAQLEKSRLLSDRFSAERPKGSFSTLEIQRTEQGDSAMYLCASTLRTSGNTGELFFGEGSRLTVL.

The rearrangement joins TRBV5-6 to TRBJ2-2; weak D call: TRBD1 (6 bases). Germline V gene data show CDR1 as SGHDT and CDR2 as YYEEEE. Trimming pared 0 bases from V and 3 bases from J, leaving 12 bases between. The CDR3 contains 16 residues. CDR3 region: CASSLAEGVYTGELFF. Here the CDR3 DNA reads TGTGCCAGCAGCTTGGCAGAGGGGGTCTACACCGGGGAGCTGTTTTTT.

Details on this clone: The same CDR3 also results from other DNA sequences found in this sample. The rearrangement joins TRBV7-2 to TRBJ2-1, with 7 bases lining up with TRBD2. CDR1 and CDR2 (germline): SGHTA, FQGNSA. The V gene end was trimmed by 2 bases and the J gene end by 4 bases; junction bases not matched to a gene: 5. CDR3 length: 15 amino acids. CDR3 amino acids: CASSLSSGLYNEQFF. CDR3 nucleotide sequence: TGTGCCAGCAGCTTAAGTAGCGGGTTATACAATGAGCAGTTCTTC.

The chain recombines TRBV5-4 with TRBJ1-2; D uncertain. CDR3 length equals 14 residues. Germline CDR1 reads SGHNT; CDR2 reads YYREEE (reference sequence). Trimming took off 5 bases at V and 2 bases at J, with 13 bases between the two ends. The CDR3 is CASRHWTVNYGYTF. CDR3 coding DNA: TGTGCCAGCAGACATTGGACGGTGAACTATGGCTACACCTTC.

The V gene is TRBV2, the J gene TRBJ2-1, with 7 positions matching TRBD2. Germline assignment: CDR1 SNHLY and CDR2 FYNNEI. The V segment lost 10 bases and the J segment 6 bases; nucleotides outside the gene matches: 9. CDR3 size: 13 residues. CDR3 protein: CANGAGARNEQFF. DNA of the CDR3: TGTGCCAACGGTGCGGGAGCTCGCAATGAGCAGTTCTTC. The entire variable domain, with the rest obtained from reference TRBV2 and TRBJ2-1, is as follows: EPEVTQTPSHQVTQMGQEVILRCVPISNHLYFYWYRQILGQKVEFLVSFYNNEISEKSEIFDDQFSVERPDGSNFTLKIRSTKLEDSAMYFCANGAGARNEQFFGPGTRLTVL.

At least ten counts were recorded for this clone. The chain is built from TRBV6-6 and TRBJ1-2, with 8 nucleotides matching TRBD1. In germline, CDR1 is MNHNY, CDR2 SVGAGI (reference sequence). This CDR3 contains 14 residues. V dropped 7 bases and J dropped 2; count of bases not matched to a gene: 6. CDR3 DNA sequence: TGTGCCAGCAACCCAAACAGGGGGAACTATGGCTACACCTTC. Residues: CASNPNRGNYGYTF.

This clone was observed a few times. In DNA form, the CDR3 reads TGTGCCAGCAGCTTTGCAGGGACAGGGGGCGTCGGCTACACCTTC. It codes for CASSFAGTGGVGYTF. The chain carries TRBV12-1 and TRBJ1-2; the table's TRBD1 call for D was not verified on the DNA. TRBV12-1 is a pseudogene. CDR3 length equals 15 residues.

This clone was observed once. The chain employs TRBV28 and TRBJ2-2, with D possibly matching TRBD1 (6 bases). V was shortened by 6 bases and J by 3 bases, with 14 bases between the two germline ends. This CDR3 comprises 15 residues. Germline loops: CDR1 MDHEN, CDR2 SYDVKM. For the CDR3, the DNA is TGTGCCAGCAGCCAAGCGCAGGGGTACACCGGGGAGCTGTTTTTT. It encodes CASSQAQGYTGELFF.

This rearrangement joins TRBV7-8 to TRBJ2-3; TRBD2 matches 12 bases. With 4 bases clipped from V and 1 base from J, the junction kept 15 bases outside the gene matches. Per germline, CDR1 SGHVS and CDR2 FQNEAQ. This CDR3 spans 20 amino acids. This CDR3 reads CASSSLVLAGGWGGTDTQYF. CDR3 coding DNA: TGTGCCAGCAGCTCGTTAGTACTAGCGGGAGGTTGGGGCGGCACAGATACGCAGTATTTT.

As concerns this clone: The sample contains more than one DNA sequence encoding this CDR3. The chain is built from TRBV5-1 and TRBJ2-7; TRBD2 aligns across 8 bases. The trim removed 0 bases at V and 3 bases at J, leaving 2 bases unmatched. This CDR3 spans 14 amino acids. CDR1 SGHRS and CDR2 YFSETQ come from the germline V gene. CDR3 bases: TGCGCCAGCAGCTTGGCTCTAGCGGGCTACGAGCAGTACTTC. Residues: CASSLALAGYEQYF. The whole variable domain, remainder taken from reference TRBV5-1 and TRBJ2-7, is KAGVTQTPRYLIKTRGQQVTLSCSPISGHRSVSWYQQTPGQGLQFLFEYFSETQRNKGNFPGRFSGRQFSNSRSEMNVSTLELGDSALYLCASSLALAGYEQYFGPGTRLTVT.

The rearrangement joins TRBV5-1 to TRBJ2-2; D remains ambiguous. Looked up from germline, CDR1 is SGHRS and CDR2 is YFSETQ. The CDR3 is 14 amino acids. V was trimmed by 3 bases and J by 5 bases, leaving 11 bases between them. CDR3 DNA: TGCGCCAGCAGCTATGGTACCGAGACCGGGGAGCTGTTTTTT. This codes for CASSYGTETGELFF.

This clone has more than one count but fewer than ten. J is TRBJ2-1 and V is TRBV5-1; 7 bases agree with TRBD2. V lost 4 bases, J lost 4 bases, and 8 bases stayed unmatched. Germline CDR1 reads SGHRS; CDR2 reads YFSETQ. This CDR3 spans 15 amino acids. CDR3 DNA: TGCGCCAGCAGCCCCTGGGAGGGCCCATACAATGAGCAGTTCTTC. Translating it yields CASSPWEGPYNEQFF.

The V call is TRBV27, the J call TRBJ2-7; 13 bases line up with TRBD2. CDR3 length: 18 residues. After removal of 5 bases from V and 7 bases from J, the junction contained 17 bases not matched to a gene. The V gene's germline CDR1 is MNHEY and CDR2 SMNVEV (reference sequence). CDR3 amino acids: CASSLGTSGTTTLREQYF. The DNA for the CDR3 is TGTGCCAGCAGTCTGGGGACTAGCGGGACCACAACGCTACGGGAGCAGTACTTC.

This rearrangement joins TRBV29-1 to TRBJ2-5, with D perhaps TRBD1 (6 bases). The J call is doubtful: the DNA matches TRBJ2-7 better. Germline CDR1 is SQVTM and CDR2 is ANQGSEA. The CDR3 is 13 amino acids. The CDR3 region is CSVTGFTNYEQYF. The CDR3 nucleotides read TGCAGCGTGACAGGTTTCACAAACTACGAGCAGTACTTC.

This clone has a count of ten or more. This rearrangement joins TRBV28 to TRBJ2-3; 7 bases agree with TRBD1. The V and J ends lost 2 bases and 0 bases, in that order; junction bases with no gene match: 5. CDR1 and CDR2 from the germline V gene are MDHEN and SYDVKM. This CDR3 region has 16 residues. CDR3 amino acids: CASSLVQGVSTDTQYF. The CDR3 region has the DNA TGTGCCAGCAGTTTAGTGCAGGGGGTAAGCACAGATACGCAGTATTTT.